This T cell receptor (beta chain) was observed in a study of control samples from healthy donors and cancer patients. TCRdb's table, derived via immunoSEQ multiplex PCR, lists solely in-frame clones and lacks some. The sample shows 70,000 or so clones, around 84% of them seen only once. CDR1 SGHVS and CDR2 FQNEAQ come from the germline V gene. Deletions cut 0 bases from V and 3 bases from J, with 9 bases between. There are 15 residues in the CDR3. This TCR came from a woman in her forties or fifties with lung cancer. Sequenced material: PBMCs. The chain combines TRBV7-8 with TRBJ2-1; D is perhaps TRBD1 or TRBD2 (5 bases each). This CDR3 reads CASSLAGAVYNEQFF. In nucleotides, the CDR3 is TGTGCCAGCAGCTTAGCCGGGGCGGTCTACAATGAGCAGTTCTTC.